The source of this TCR beta chain is a study of shared clonotypes between healthy human individuals. Germline CDR1 and CDR2: SGHRS and YFSETQ. This CDR3 has 21 residues. Unmatched junction bases numbered 11, after V lost 0 bases and J lost 1 base. The data were produced by immunoSEQ multiplex PCR, yet TCRdb's version contains in-frame clones alone and is incomplete. The sample holds about 510,000 clones, 90% to 97% seen once. This clonotype was sampled from a woman under 40 in good health. The rearrangement joins TRBV5-1 to TRBJ2-2; TRBD2 matches at 14 bases. The source material was naive CD4+ T cells sorted from blood. The subset here: CD45RA+ positively selected. CDR3 in amino acids: CASSLEWWSTSGRENTGELFF. The DNA for the CDR3 is TGCGCCAGCAGCTTGGAATGGTGGTCGACTAGCGGGAGGGAGAACACCGGGGAGCTGTTTTTT.